This is a list of T cell receptor beta chains from one sample in a study of beta chain features in type 1 diabetes. This table comes from immunoSEQ multiplex PCR, and its TCRdb copy is limited to in-frame clones, with some not included. The profile shows over 100,000 clones, 40% of them singletons. Specimen: stem cell memory CD4+ T cells from blood. These receptors were obtained from a woman in her late teens or twenties in good health. The CDR3 runs from the conserved cysteine through the conserved F or W. The D gene is left open where the match is weak. A clone size is listed for some rows: how often the clone was seen (once, few, many), or a class if it is expanded.

TRBV29-1	few	TRBJ2-7	TRBD2	CSVAPGLVFEEQYF	TGCAGCGTCGCTCCGGGACTAGTCTTTGAGGAGCAGTACTTC
TRBV5-1	few	TRBJ2-7	TRBD1	CASSLNWQGDLGEQYF	TGCGCCAGCAGCTTGAATTGGCAGGGGGACCTTGGGGAGCAGTACTTC
TRBV29-1	few	TRBJ2-3	.	CSALIMDNTDTQYF	TGCAGCGCCCTGATCATGGACAACACAGATACGCAGTATTTT
TRBV4-3	few	TRBJ2-7	.	CASSQDSDSEQYF	TGCGCCAGCAGCCAAGATTCGGACAGCGAGCAGTACTTC
TRBV7-2	.	TRBJ2-7	TRBD1	CASSLVRQGDYEQYF	TGTGCCAGCAGCTTGGTCAGACAGGGTGACTACGAGCAGTACTTC
TRBV5-6	.	TRBJ2-2	.	CASSFLLTGGELFF	TGTGCCAGCAGCTTCCTTCTTACCGGCGGGGAGCTGTTTTTT
TRBV19	.	TRBJ2-3	TRBD2	CASSIVVLAGTDTQYF	TGTGCCAGTAGTATAGTTGTACTAGCGGGAACAGATACGCAGTATTTT
TRBV7-9	.	TRBJ2-2	.	CASSYTTGELFF	TGTGCCAGCAGCTATACAACCGGGGAGCTGTTTTTT
TRBV11-2	.	TRBJ2-5	.	CASSPRRRLRGETQYF	TGTGCCAGCAGCCCTAGGAGGAGACTTCGGGGGGAGACCCAGTACTTC
TRBV7-3	few	TRBJ2-6	.	CASSSPSTTGYSGANVLTF	TGTGCCAGCAGCTCCCCTTCTACGACAGGTTACTCTGGGGCCAACGTCCTGACTTTC
TRBV4-2	.	TRBJ1-5	.	CASSLEQGGNQPQHF	TGTGCCAGCAGCCTAGAACAGGGAGGGAATCAGCCCCAGCATTTT
TRBV7-9	few	TRBJ2-3	TRBD2	CASSPAQLAGRGDTQYF	TGTGCCAGCAGCCCAGCCCAACTAGCGGGAAGGGGAGATACGCAGTATTTT
TRBV5-6	.	TRBJ2-2	.	CASSAKPGATGELFF	TGTGCCAGCAGTGCTAAACCAGGGGCTACCGGGGAGCTGTTTTTT
TRBV5-1	.	TRBJ2-7	.	CASSLVAGDTTYEQYF	TGCGCCAGCAGCTTGGTGGCAGGGGACACTACTTACGAGCAGTACTTC
TRBV28	few	TRBJ2-2	TRBD1	CASSDGQANTGELFF	TGTGCCAGCAGCGATGGACAGGCGAACACCGGGGAGCTGTTTTTT
TRBV14	.	TRBJ2-1	TRBD2	CASSPTTIAGTYNEQFF	TGTGCCAGCAGCCCGACAACTATAGCGGGAACCTACAATGAGCAGTTCTTC
TRBV28	few	TRBJ2-7	.	CASCRQSYEQYF	TGTGCCAGCTGTAGACAGTCCTACGAGCAGTACTTC
TRBV19	.	TRBJ2-4	TRBD1	CASSRQGYSLAKNIQYF	TGTGCCAGTAGTAGACAGGGTTACAGCCTCGCCAAAAACATTCAGTACTTC
TRBV5-4	once	TRBJ1-5	.	CASTPAPYSNQPQHF	TGTGCCAGCACCCCAGCGCCTTATAGCAATCAGCCCCAGCATTTT
TRBV7-2	.	TRBJ2-1	.	CASSPRGAYREFF	TGTGCCAGCAGCCCTAGAGGGGCGTACAGGGAGTTCTTC
TRBV14	.	TRBJ2-3	.	CASSHPVTDTQYF	TGTGCCAGCAGCCACCCCGTCACAGATACGCAGTATTTT
TRBV4-1	.	TRBJ2-7	.	CASSQVRGIGHEQYF	TGCGCCAGCAGCCAAGTTCGGGGTATCGGCCACGAGCAGTACTTC